Listed below are T cell receptor beta chains from one sample, sequenced in a study of blood T cells in healthy people across ages. TCRdb redid the calling of the 5' RACE reads with MiXCR, one entry per CDR3 protein. The data contain about 1.6 million distinct CDR3 sequences, roughly 30% of them seen just once; the ten biggest clones take up approximately 10%. Sequenced input: blood. Receptor source: a woman aged 25-40 years in good health. Each CDR3 is given with its conserved first and last residue. Fields, in order: V gene, D gene, clone size, J gene, CDR3 DNA, CDR3 protein. The D gene is left open where the match is weak. Clone sizes are given selectively: once, few, many, or a class where the clone is expanded.

V gene: TRBV28
D gene: -
clone size: -
J gene: TRBJ2-3
CDR3 DNA: TGTGCCAGCAGGGAGGGGGGGGCCGGCACAGATACGCAGTATTTT
CDR3 protein: CASREGGAGTDTQYF

V gene: TRBV3-1
D gene: TRBD2
clone size: -
J gene: TRBJ2-1
CDR3 DNA: TGTGCCAGCAGCCAAGTCCGACTAGCGTCGGGGGGGAATGAGCAGTTCTTC
CDR3 protein: CASSQVRLASGGNEQFF

V gene: TRBV6-2/TRBV6-3
D gene: -
clone size: -
J gene: TRBJ2-7
CDR3 DNA: TGTGCCAGCAGAACCCGGGACACCATCCCCTACGAGCAGTACTTC
CDR3 protein: CASRTRDTIPYEQYF

V gene: TRBV6-1
D gene: -
clone size: few
J gene: TRBJ1-2
CDR3 DNA: TGTGCCAGCAGTGAAGCAGTTAACTATGGCTACACCTTC
CDR3 protein: CASSEAVNYGYTF

V gene: TRBV20-1
D gene: TRBD2
clone size: -
J gene: TRBJ2-5
CDR3 DNA: TGCAGTGCTAGAGAGGGGAGGGTGATTGGGGAGACCCAGTACTTC
CDR3 protein: CSAREGRVIGETQYF

V gene: TRBV7-3
D gene: -
clone size: few
J gene: TRBJ2-1
CDR3 DNA: TGTGCCAGCAGCTTAATCCCCTTGGGGGGAGGTCGCAATGAGCAGTTCTTC
CDR3 protein: CASSLIPLGGGRNEQFF

V gene: TRBV7-2
D gene: -
clone size: few
J gene: TRBJ1-5
CDR3 DNA: TGTGCCAGCAGCTTACTGTTCAGGCAGCCCCAGCATTTT
CDR3 protein: CASSLLFRQPQHF

V gene: TRBV3-1
D gene: TRBD2
clone size: -
J gene: TRBJ2-1
CDR3 DNA: TGTGCCAGCAGCCGAATGACTAGCGGAAGCTACAATGAGCAGTTCTTC
CDR3 protein: CASSRMTSGSYNEQFF

V gene: TRBV3-1
D gene: TRBD2
clone size: -
J gene: TRBJ2-7
CDR3 DNA: TGTGCCAGCAGCCAACTCCCTGGGACTATCGGCTACGAGCAGTACTTC
CDR3 protein: CASSQLPGTIGYEQYF

V gene: TRBV28
D gene: -
clone size: once
J gene: TRBJ2-5
CDR3 DNA: TGTGCCAGCAGCACCCGCGGGACTGCCCAAGAGACCCAGTACTTC
CDR3 protein: CASSTRGTAQETQYF

V gene: TRBV7-2
D gene: TRBD2
clone size: many
J gene: TRBJ2-3
CDR3 DNA: TGTGCCAGCACCTTGGCTAGCGGCCGCACAGATACGCAGTATTTT
CDR3 protein: CASTLASGRTDTQYF

V gene: TRBV19
D gene: -
clone size: few
J gene: TRBJ1-2
CDR3 DNA: TGTGCCAGTAGTAACCAGGGGAGCGGCTATGGCTACACCTTC
CDR3 protein: CASSNQGSGYGYTF

V gene: TRBV10-2
D gene: TRBD2
clone size: few
J gene: TRBJ2-3
CDR3 DNA: TGCGCCAGCAGTGAGTCGAGACGGGAGGGGGAAGATACGCAGTATTTT
CDR3 protein: CASSESRREGEDTQYF

V gene: TRBV3-1
D gene: -
clone size: many
J gene: TRBJ1-2
CDR3 DNA: TGTGCCAGCAGCCAAGGGGGGTATGGCTACACCTTC
CDR3 protein: CASSQGGYGYTF

V gene: TRBV6-4
D gene: -
clone size: -
J gene: TRBJ1-2
CDR3 DNA: TGTGCCAGCAGTACAACCGGGACTGGGTCCTATGGCTACACCTTC
CDR3 protein: CASSTTGTGSYGYTF

V gene: TRBV20-1
D gene: TRBD2
clone size: few
J gene: TRBJ2-1
CDR3 DNA: TGCAGTGCAACCGGGACTAGCGGCAACAATGAGCAGTTCTTC
CDR3 protein: CSATGTSGNNEQFF

V gene: TRBV7-8
D gene: -
clone size: few
J gene: TRBJ2-1
CDR3 DNA: TGTGCCAGCAGCCTACACCACAATGAGCAGTTCTTC
CDR3 protein: CASSLHHNEQFF

V gene: TRBV20-1
D gene: -
clone size: few
J gene: TRBJ2-3
CDR3 DNA: TGCAGTGCTAGTGACGGGGGCGGCTCAGATACGCAGTATTTT
CDR3 protein: CSASDGGGSDTQYF

V gene: TRBV20-1
D gene: -
clone size: -
J gene: TRBJ2-1
CDR3 DNA: TGCAGTGCTAGAGAGCCATTTCGGAACAATGAGCAGTTCTTC
CDR3 protein: CSAREPFRNNEQFF